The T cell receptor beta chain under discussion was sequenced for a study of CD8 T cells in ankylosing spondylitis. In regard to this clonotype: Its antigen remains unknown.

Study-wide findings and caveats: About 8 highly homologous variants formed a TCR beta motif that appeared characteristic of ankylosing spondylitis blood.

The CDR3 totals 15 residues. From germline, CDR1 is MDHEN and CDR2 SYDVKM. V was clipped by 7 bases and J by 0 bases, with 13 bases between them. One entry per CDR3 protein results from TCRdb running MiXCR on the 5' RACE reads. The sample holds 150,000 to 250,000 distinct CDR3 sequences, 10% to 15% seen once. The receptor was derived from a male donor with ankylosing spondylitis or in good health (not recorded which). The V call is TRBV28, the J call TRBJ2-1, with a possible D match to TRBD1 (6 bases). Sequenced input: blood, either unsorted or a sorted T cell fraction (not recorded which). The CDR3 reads CASTPTRGSYNEQFF. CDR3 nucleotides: TGTGCCAGCACCCCCACCAGGGGCTCCTACAATGAGCAGTTCTTC.